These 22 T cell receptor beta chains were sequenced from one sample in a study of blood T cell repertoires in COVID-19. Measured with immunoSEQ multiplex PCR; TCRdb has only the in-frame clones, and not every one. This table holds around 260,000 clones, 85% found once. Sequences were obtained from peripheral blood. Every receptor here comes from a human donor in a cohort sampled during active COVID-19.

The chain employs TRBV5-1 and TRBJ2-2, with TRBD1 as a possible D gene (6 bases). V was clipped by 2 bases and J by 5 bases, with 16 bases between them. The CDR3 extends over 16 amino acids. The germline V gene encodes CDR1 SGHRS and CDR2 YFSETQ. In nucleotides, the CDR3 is TGCGCCAGCAGCTTAGGCCAGGGGTTTTGGACCGGGGAGCTGTTTTTT. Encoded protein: CASSLGQGFWTGELFF.

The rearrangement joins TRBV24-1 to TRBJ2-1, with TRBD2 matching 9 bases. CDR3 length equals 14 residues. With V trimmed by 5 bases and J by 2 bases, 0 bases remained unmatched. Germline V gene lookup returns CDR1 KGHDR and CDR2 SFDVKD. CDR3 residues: CATSGGRAYNEQFF. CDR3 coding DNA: TGTGCCACCAGTGGCGGGAGGGCCTACAATGAGCAGTTCTTC.

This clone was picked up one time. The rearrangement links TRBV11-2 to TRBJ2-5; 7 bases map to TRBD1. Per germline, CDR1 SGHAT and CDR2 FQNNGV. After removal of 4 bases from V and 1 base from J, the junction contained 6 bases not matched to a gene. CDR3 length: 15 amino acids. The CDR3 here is CASSWSGQLQETQYF. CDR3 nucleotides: TGTGCCAGCAGCTGGTCGGGACAGCTCCAAGAGACCCAGTACTTC. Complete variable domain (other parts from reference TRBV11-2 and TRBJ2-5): EAGVAQSPRYKIIEKRQSVAFWCNPISGHATLYWYQQILGQGPKLLIQFQNNGVVDDSQLPKDRFSAERLKGVDSTLKIQPAKLEDSAVYLCASSWSGQLQETQYFGPGTRLLVL.

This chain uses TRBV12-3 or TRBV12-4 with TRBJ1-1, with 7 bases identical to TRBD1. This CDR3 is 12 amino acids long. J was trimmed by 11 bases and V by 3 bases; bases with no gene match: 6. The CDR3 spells CASSLRGRRAFF. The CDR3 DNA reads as TGTGCCAGCAGTTTGAGGGGGCGAAGGGCTTTCTTT.

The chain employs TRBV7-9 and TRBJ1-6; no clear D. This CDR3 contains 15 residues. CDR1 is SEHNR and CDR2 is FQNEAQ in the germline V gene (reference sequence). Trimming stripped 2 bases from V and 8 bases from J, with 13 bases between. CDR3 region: CASSLFRGLDSPLHF. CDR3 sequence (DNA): TGTGCCAGCAGCTTATTCAGAGGGTTGGATTCACCCCTCCACTTT.

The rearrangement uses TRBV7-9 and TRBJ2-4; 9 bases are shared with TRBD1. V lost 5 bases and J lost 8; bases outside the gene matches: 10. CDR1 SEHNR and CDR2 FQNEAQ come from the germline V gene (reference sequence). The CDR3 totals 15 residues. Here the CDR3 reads CASSGGTGILDIQYF. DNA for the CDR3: TGTGCCAGCAGCGGAGGGACAGGGATTTTGGACATTCAGTACTTC.

CDR3: CASSQGAEETQYF. Written as DNA, the CDR3 is TGCGCCAGCAGTCAGGGGGCAGAGGAGACCCAGTACTTC. V usage is TRBV23-1 and J usage is TRBJ2-5; tentatively, D is TRBD1 (6 bases). TRBV23-1 is identified as an open reading frame with a role that is uncertain. The length of the CDR3 is 13 residues. Trimming took 3 bases from V and 5 from J, leaving 10 bases between them.

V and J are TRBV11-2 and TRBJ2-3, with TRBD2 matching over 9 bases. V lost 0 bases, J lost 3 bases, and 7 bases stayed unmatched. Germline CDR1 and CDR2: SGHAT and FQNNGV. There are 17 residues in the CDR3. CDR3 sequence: CASSLDRGAGGTDTQYF. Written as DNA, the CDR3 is TGTGCCAGCAGCTTAGATCGAGGGGCGGGAGGGACAGATACGCAGTATTTT.

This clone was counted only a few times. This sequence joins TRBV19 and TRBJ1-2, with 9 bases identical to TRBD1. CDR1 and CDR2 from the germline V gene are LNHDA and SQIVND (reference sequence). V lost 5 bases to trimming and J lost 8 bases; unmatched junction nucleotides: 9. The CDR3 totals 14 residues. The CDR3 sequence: CASSEGQGRRGYTF. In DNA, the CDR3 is TGTGCCAGTAGTGAGGGACAGGGCCGTCGGGGCTACACCTTC.

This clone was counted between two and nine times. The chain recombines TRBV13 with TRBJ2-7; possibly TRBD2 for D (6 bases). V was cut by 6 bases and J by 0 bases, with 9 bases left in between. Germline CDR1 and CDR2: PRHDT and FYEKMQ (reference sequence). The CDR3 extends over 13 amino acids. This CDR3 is CASRYGSSYEQYF. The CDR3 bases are TGTGCCAGCAGGTACGGGAGCTCCTACGAGCAGTACTTC.

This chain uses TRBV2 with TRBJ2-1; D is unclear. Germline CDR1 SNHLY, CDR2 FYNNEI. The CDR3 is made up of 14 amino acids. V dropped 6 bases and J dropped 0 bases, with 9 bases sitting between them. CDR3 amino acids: CASREISSYNEQFF. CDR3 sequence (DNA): TGTGCCAGCAGGGAGATCAGCTCCTACAATGAGCAGTTCTTC. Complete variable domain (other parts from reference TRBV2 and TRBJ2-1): EPEVTQTPSHQVTQMGQEVILRCVPISNHLYFYWYRQILGQKVEFLVSFYNNEISEKSEIFDDQFSVERPDGSNFTLKIRSTKLEDSAMYFCASREISSYNEQFFGPGTRLTVL.

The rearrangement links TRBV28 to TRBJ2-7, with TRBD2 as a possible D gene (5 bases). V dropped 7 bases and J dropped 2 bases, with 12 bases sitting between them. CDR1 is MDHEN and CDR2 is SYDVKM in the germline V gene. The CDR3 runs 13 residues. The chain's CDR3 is CASNQRIPYEQYF. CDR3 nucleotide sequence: TGTGCCAGCAATCAGCGGATCCCCTACGAGCAGTACTTC.

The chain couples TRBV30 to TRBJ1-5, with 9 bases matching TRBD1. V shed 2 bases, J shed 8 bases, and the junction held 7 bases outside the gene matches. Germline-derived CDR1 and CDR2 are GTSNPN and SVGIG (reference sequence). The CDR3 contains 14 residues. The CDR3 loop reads CAWSLTGGSKPQHF. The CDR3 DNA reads TGTGCCTGGAGTTTGACAGGGGGTTCGAAGCCCCAGCATTTT.

The CDR3 here is CASSPPGLADNEQFF. CDR3 DNA sequence: TGTGCCAGCAGTCCGCCGGGACTAGCGGACAATGAGCAGTTCTTC. The chain uses TRBV7-9 and TRBJ2-1; 11 bases are shared with TRBD2. This CDR3 has 15 residues. Germline lookup yields CDR1 SEHNR and CDR2 FQNEAQ (reference sequence). V was clipped by 6 bases and J by 5 bases; unmatched bases: 6.

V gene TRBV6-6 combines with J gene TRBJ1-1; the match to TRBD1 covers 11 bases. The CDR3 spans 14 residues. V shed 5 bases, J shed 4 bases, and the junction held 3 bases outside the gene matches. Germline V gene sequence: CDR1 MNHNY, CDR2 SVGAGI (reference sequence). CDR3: CASSRDRGVTEAFF. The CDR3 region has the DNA TGTGCCAGCAGTCGGGACAGGGGGGTCACTGAAGCTTTCTTT.

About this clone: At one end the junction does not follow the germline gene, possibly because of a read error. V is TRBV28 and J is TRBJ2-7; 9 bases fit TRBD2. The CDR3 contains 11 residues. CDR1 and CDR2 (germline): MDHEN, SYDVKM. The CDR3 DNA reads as TGTGCCAGCAGCAGTAGCGGGAGCAGTACCTTC. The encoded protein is CASSSSGSSTF.

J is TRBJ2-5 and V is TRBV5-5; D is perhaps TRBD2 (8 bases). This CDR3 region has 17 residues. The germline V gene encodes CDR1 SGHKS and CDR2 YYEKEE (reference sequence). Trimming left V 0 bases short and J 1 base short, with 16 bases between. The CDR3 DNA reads TGTGCCAGCAGCTTGGTGGTCGGGAGGGGGCCCCAAGAGACCCAGTACTTC. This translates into CASSLVVGRGPQETQYF.

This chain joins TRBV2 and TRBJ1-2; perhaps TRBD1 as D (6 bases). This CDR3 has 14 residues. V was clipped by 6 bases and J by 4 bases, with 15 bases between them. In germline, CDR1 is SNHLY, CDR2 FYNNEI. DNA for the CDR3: TGTGCCAGCAGGTACAGGGTGTTAGGCTATGGCTACACCTTC. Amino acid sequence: CASRYRVLGYGYTF. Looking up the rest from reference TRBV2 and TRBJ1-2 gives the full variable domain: EPEVTQTPSHQVTQMGQEVILRCVPISNHLYFYWYRQILGQKVEFLVSFYNNEISEKSEIFDDQFSVERPDGSNFTLKIRSTKLEDSAMYFCASRYRVLGYGYTFGSGTRLTVV.

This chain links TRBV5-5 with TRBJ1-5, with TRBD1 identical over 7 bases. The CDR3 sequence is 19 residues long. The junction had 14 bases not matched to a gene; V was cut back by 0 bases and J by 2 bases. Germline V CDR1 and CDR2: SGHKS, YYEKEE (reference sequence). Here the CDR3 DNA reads TGTGCCAGCAGCTTGGGCGGTTTAGGGGGCGATTTGGGCAATCAGCCCCAGCATTTT. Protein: CASSLGGLGGDLGNQPQHF.

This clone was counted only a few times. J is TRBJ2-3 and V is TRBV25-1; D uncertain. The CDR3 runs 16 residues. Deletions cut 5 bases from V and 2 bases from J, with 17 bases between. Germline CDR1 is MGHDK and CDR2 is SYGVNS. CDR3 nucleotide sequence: TGTGCCAGCAGTCCTTCCAGACAATCTAACACAGATACGCAGTATTTT. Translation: CASSPSRQSNTDTQYF.

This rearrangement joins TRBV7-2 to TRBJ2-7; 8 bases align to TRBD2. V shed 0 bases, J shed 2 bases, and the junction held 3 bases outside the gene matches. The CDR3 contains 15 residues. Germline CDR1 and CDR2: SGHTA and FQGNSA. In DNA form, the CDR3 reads TGTGCCAGCAGCTTAGCAGCGGGGGCACCCTACGAGCAGTACTTC. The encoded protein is CASSLAAGAPYEQYF.

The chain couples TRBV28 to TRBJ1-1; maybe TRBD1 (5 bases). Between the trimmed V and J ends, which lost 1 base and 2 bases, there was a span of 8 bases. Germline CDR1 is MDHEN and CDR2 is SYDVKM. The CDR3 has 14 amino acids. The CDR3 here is CASSLFGGNTEAFF. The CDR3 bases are TGTGCCAGCAGTTTATTCGGGGGAAACACTGAAGCTTTCTTT.